This passage covers 21 T cell receptor beta chains from one sample sequenced in a study of cytomegalovirus exposure and HLA in healthy donors. The PCR was carried out with 60 Vbeta primers and 13 Jbeta primers. Sequenced by immunoSEQ multiplex PCR; TCRdb stores in-frame clones only, minus some. Of fewer than 100,000 clones listed, roughly 79% were seen once; the top ten hold about 4%. Sequenced sample: PBMCs. These receptors came from a woman aged 40-49 years in good health and CMV-seronegative.

The chain uses TRBV7-2 and TRBJ1-1; 7 bases fit TRBD1. Germline values: CDR1 SGHTA, CDR2 FQGNSA. This CDR3 has 14 amino acids. The V segment lost 2 bases and the J segment 5 bases; nucleotides outside the gene matches: 5. The CDR3 spells CASSLQGGDTEAFF. DNA of the CDR3: TGTGCCAGCAGCTTACAGGGGGGAGATACTGAAGCTTTCTTT.

This chain links TRBV4-2 with TRBJ2-5; 7 nucleotides match TRBD1. Germline values: CDR1 LGHNA, CDR2 YNFKEQ. The CDR3 consists of 15 residues. With 4 bases clipped from V and 0 bases from J, the junction kept 5 bases outside the gene matches. The CDR3 nucleotides read TGTGCCAGCAGCCGGCCCGACAGGGACCAAGAGACCCAGTACTTC. Encoded protein: CASSRPDRDQETQYF.

This chain connects TRBV5-1 to TRBJ2-3; D is uncertain. The CDR3 sequence is 14 residues long. V lost 0 bases, J lost 0 bases, and 5 bases lay in between. Germline CDR1 and CDR2: SGHRS and YFSETQ. The CDR3 nucleotides are TGCGCCAGCAGCTTGGGGCCAAGCACAGATACGCAGTATTTT. This codes for CASSLGPSTDTQYF.

J is TRBJ1-4 and V is TRBV7-8, with unresolved D. The CDR3 spans 14 residues. V was cut by 5 bases and J by 8 bases, with 15 bases left in between. CDR1 is SGHVS and CDR2 is FQNEAQ in the germline V gene. The CDR3 DNA is TGTGCCAGCAGCCCGGTACTAGGTACCGAAAAACTGTTTTTT. Encoded protein: CASSPVLGTEKLFF.

The rearrangement uses TRBV7-3 and TRBJ1-1, with 7 bases lining up with TRBD1. V trimming: 1 base; J trimming: 1 base; junction bases outside the gene matches: 3. The CDR3 totals 15 residues. From germline, CDR1 is SGHTA and CDR2 FQGTGA. The CDR3 sequence is CASSLRQGPNTEAFF. Written as DNA, the CDR3 is TGTGCCAGCAGCTTAAGACAGGGACCGAACACTGAAGCTTTCTTT.

The chain couples TRBV11-2 to TRBJ1-2; maybe TRBD1 (5 bases). Looked up from germline, CDR1 is SGHAT and CDR2 is FQNNGV. This CDR3 is built from 12 residues. V shed 5 bases and J shed 8 bases, with 12 bases lying between them. CDR3 sequence reads: CASSPDIRGYTF. In nucleotides, the CDR3 is TGTGCCAGCAGCCCGGACATTCGGGGCTACACCTTC.

This CDR3 is CAWRLSLNTEAFF. DNA for the CDR3: TGTGCCTGGAGGCTGAGTCTGAACACTGAAGCTTTCTTT. The chain has TRBV30 and TRBJ1-1, with D unresolved. Germline-derived CDR1 and CDR2 are GTSNPN and SVGIG (reference sequence). The CDR3 extends over 13 amino acids. The V end lost 3 bases, the J end lost 0 bases, and 8 bases lay between the germline ends.

This clone is judged medium-sized (0.01 to 0.1%). The chain recombines TRBV29-1 with TRBJ2-2, with D maybe TRBD2 (5 bases). Per germline, CDR1 SQVTM and CDR2 ANQGSEA. Trimming shortened V by 8 bases and J by 4 bases, and 11 bases separated the two germline ends. The CDR3 runs 12 residues. The CDR3: CSSSEGTGELFF. For the CDR3, the DNA is TGCAGCTCGAGCGAGGGCACCGGGGAGCTGTTTTTT.

This clone was found a few times. The chain carries TRBV30 and TRBJ2-7; TRBD2 agrees at 8 bases. This CDR3 region has 16 residues. Germline assignment: CDR1 GTSNPN and CDR2 SVGIG (reference sequence). Germline trimming cut 0 bases from V and 2 bases from J; bases unmatched to any gene: 9. CDR3 region: CAWSVPQAGVTYEQYF. The CDR3 DNA follows: TGTGCCTGGAGTGTGCCTCAAGCGGGGGTTACCTACGAGCAGTACTTC.

This clone has more than one count but fewer than ten. This chain links TRBV28 with TRBJ1-1; D gene ambiguous. This CDR3 is 14 amino acids long. Trimming cost V 6 bases and J 4 bases, with 15 bases left between them. Looked up from germline, CDR1 is MDHEN and CDR2 is SYDVKM. The CDR3 sequence: CASREGGSVTEAFF. DNA for the CDR3: TGTGCCAGCAGGGAAGGAGGTTCTGTCACTGAAGCTTTCTTT.

The chain carries TRBV27 and TRBJ2-6; tentatively, D is TRBD1 (5 bases). Germline values: CDR1 MNHEY, CDR2 SMNVEV (reference sequence). This CDR3 contains 17 residues. Trimming cost V 8 bases and J 0 bases, with 17 bases left between them. The CDR3: CASDARQTTSGANVLTF. The CDR3 DNA reads as TGTGCCAGCGACGCCCGACAGACGACCTCTGGGGCCAACGTCCTGACTTTC.

In this sample, this clone turned up once. The chain uses TRBV6-1 and TRBJ1-1, with D tentatively TRBD1 (5 bases). CDR1 and CDR2 (germline): MNHNS, SASEGT. The CDR3 consists of 13 residues. V was cut by 5 bases and J by 5 bases, with 12 bases left in between. CDR3 amino acids: CASSLGGVTEAFF. In nucleotides, the CDR3 is TGTGCCAGCAGTCTAGGAGGGGTTACTGAAGCTTTCTTT.

This chain uses TRBV27 with TRBJ1-2; the D gene is possibly TRBD1 (5 bases). CDR3 length: 14 amino acids. Germline CDR1 MNHEY, CDR2 SMNVEV (reference sequence). V was pared by 2 bases and J by 8 bases, with 15 bases between. CDR3 coding DNA: TGTGCCAGCAGTTTAGTGGGGCGATTAAGAGGCTACACCTTC. Encoded protein: CASSLVGRLRGYTF.

The CDR3: CATSRDLQTGNTIYF. In nucleotides, the CDR3 is TGTGCCACCAGCAGAGACCTTCAGACTGGAAACACCATATATTTT. This chain links TRBV15 with TRBJ1-3; D gene ambiguous. The germline V gene has CDR1 LNHNV and CDR2 YYDKDF (reference sequence). This CDR3 contains 15 residues. Trimming left V 0 bases short and J 2 bases short, with 8 bases between.

The gene calls are TRBV6-5 and TRBJ1-1, with TRBD1 as a possible D gene (5 bases). The length of the CDR3 is 16 residues. Germline-derived CDR1 and CDR2 are MNHEY and SVGAGI. Trimming took 1 base from V and 0 from J, leaving 12 bases between them. In DNA form, the CDR3 reads TGTGCCAGCAGTTACTGGGGCAGTCCCATGAACACTGAAGCTTTCTTT. Its protein product is CASSYWGSPMNTEAFF.

The chain joins TRBV7-8 to TRBJ2-1, with D possibly being TRBD1 (6 bases). Germline V lookup: CDR1 SGHVS, CDR2 FQNEAQ. Trimming cost V 4 bases and J 5 bases, with 21 bases left between them. This CDR3 spans 17 amino acids. DNA of the CDR3: TGTGCCAGCAGCTCATATCGTATACAGGGAACCCACAATGAGCAGTTCTTC. Protein product: CASSSYRIQGTHNEQFF.

The chain uses TRBV9 and TRBJ2-7; TRBD1 agrees at 10 bases. Trimming took 3 bases from V and 4 from J; bases not matched to a gene: 7. In germline, CDR1 is SGDLS, CDR2 YYNGEE. The CDR3 spans 15 residues. This CDR3 reads CASSAAGTGVYEQYF. The CDR3 nucleotides are TGTGCCAGCAGCGCCGCCGGGACAGGGGTTTACGAGCAGTACTTC.

The V and J genes are TRBV2 and TRBJ1-4; tentative D call: TRBD1 (5 bases). Looked up from germline, CDR1 is SNHLY and CDR2 is FYNNEI. The ends were cut back, 3 bases at V and 2 bases at J, with 7 bases in the middle. CDR3 length: 14 amino acids. Written as DNA, the CDR3 is TGTGCCAGCAGTGAGCAGGGTACTAATGAAAAACTGTTTTTT. Amino acid sequence: CASSEQGTNEKLFF.

This chain links TRBV6-5 with TRBJ1-2, with 11 nucleotides matching TRBD1. V gave up 6 bases and J gave up 6 bases; unmatched junction bases: 3. The CDR3 runs 13 residues. The germline V gene encodes CDR1 MNHEY and CDR2 SVGAGI. CDR3 sequence reads: CASSRGQGDGYTF. As DNA, the CDR3 is TGTGCCAGCAGCCGGGGACAGGGGGATGGCTACACCTTC.

The V call is TRBV28, the J call TRBJ1-4; 9 bases agree with TRBD1. Per germline, CDR1 MDHEN and CDR2 SYDVKM. J lost 8 bases, V lost 7 bases, and 8 bases had no gene match. The CDR3 spans 14 residues. The CDR3: CASTLTGGEEKLFF. CDR3 bases: TGTGCCAGCACCCTAACAGGGGGCGAAGAAAAACTGTTTTTT.

The V call is TRBV5-1, the J call TRBJ2-2; D not resolved. CDR1 is SGHRS and CDR2 is YFSETQ in the germline V gene. This CDR3 is 13 amino acids long. Trimming cost V 4 bases and J 7 bases, with 11 bases left between them. The CDR3: CASSLTSGGELFF. The DNA for the CDR3 is TGCGCCAGCAGCCTTACGAGTGGCGGGGAGCTGTTTTTT.